One and the same sample provided the 30 T cell receptor beta chains below, sequenced in a study of blood T cell repertoires in COVID-19 (dated by TCRdb to about 2020). The library was made by the immunoSEQ multiplex PCR assay. TCRdb took this table from immuneACCESS and kept in-frame rearrangements with V and J called. Such tables lack part of the clones; where checked against another copy, unresolved V genes explain under half of the gap, and the rest is unexplained. Across this sample there are hundreds of thousands of clones, with approximately 89% seen only once. Roughly 11% of the sample lies in the top ten. The material sequenced was peripheral blood. The receptors derive from a woman in her thirties with COVID-19, enrolled during active disease.

This clone has just one count. CDR3 residues: CASRSRQGGSSYEQYF. CDR3 in DNA: TGCGCCAGCAGATCGAGACAGGGAGGATCCTCCTACGAGCAGTACTTC. The chain recombines TRBV5-1 with TRBJ2-7, with D tentatively TRBD1 (7 bases). This CDR3 spans 16 amino acids. The germline V and J ends were trimmed by 5 bases and 0 bases, with 18 bases remaining between them. Germline CDR1 SGHRS, CDR2 YFSETQ.

The chain has TRBV13 and TRBJ2-1; D might be TRBD1 (6 bases). This CDR3 has 14 residues. Trimming shortened V by 0 bases and J by 7 bases, and 10 bases separated the two germline ends. Germline V gene data show CDR1 as PRHDT and CDR2 as FYEKMQ (reference sequence). The DNA of the CDR3 is TGTGCCAGCAGCTTAGGTCAGGGGCGGAATGAGCAGTTCTTC. This translates into CASSLGQGRNEQFF.

The CDR3 loop reads CASSQEGPAGNEQFF. The CDR3 DNA reads TGTGCCAGCAGCCAAGAGGGGCCAGCAGGCAATGAGCAGTTCTTC. The chain joins TRBV4-2 to TRBJ2-1; the D gene is possibly TRBD1 (5 bases). From germline, CDR1 is LGHNA and CDR2 YNFKEQ. The germline V and J ends were trimmed by 0 bases and 6 bases, with 12 bases remaining between them. The CDR3 is 15 residues long.

V is TRBV7-9 and J is TRBJ1-2; D is undetermined. V was shortened by 1 base and J by 0 bases, with 6 bases between the two germline ends. The CDR3 length is 14 residues. From germline, CDR1 is SEHNR and CDR2 FQNEAQ (reference sequence). As DNA, the CDR3 is TGTGCCAGCAGCTTAGGTCCAGCTAACTATGGCTACACCTTC. Translated: CASSLGPANYGYTF. Full variable domain (remainder filled in from reference TRBV7-9 and TRBJ1-2): DTGVSQNPRHKITKRGQNVTFRCDPISEHNRLYWYRQTLGQGPEFLTYFQNEAQLEKSRLLSDRFSAERPKGSFSTLEIQRTEQGDSAMYLCASSLGPANYGYTFGSGTRLTVV.

The chain is built from TRBV5-1 and TRBJ2-7, with D possibly TRBD2 on 6 matching bases. This CDR3 comprises 16 residues. Germline loops: CDR1 SGHRS, CDR2 YFSETQ. The ends were cut back, 5 bases at V and 0 bases at J, with 18 bases in the middle. CDR3 protein: CASSKTVRGDSYEQYF. CDR3 nucleotide sequence: TGCGCCAGCAGTAAAACGGTACGCGGGGACTCCTACGAGCAGTACTTC.

The chain uses TRBV27 and TRBJ1-1; 9 bases line up with TRBD1. The junction had 4 bases not matched to a gene; V was cut back by 5 bases and J by 0 bases. CDR1 MNHEY and CDR2 SMNVEV come from the germline V gene (reference sequence). CDR3 length equals 15 residues. This chain's CDR3 is CASSPTGGLNTEAFF. CDR3 DNA: TGTGCCAGCAGTCCCACAGGGGGCCTGAACACTGAAGCTTTCTTT.

In this sample, this clone turned up once. This chain joins TRBV12-3 or TRBV12-4 and TRBJ2-1; D gene ambiguous. V lost 6 bases and J 6 bases, leaving 12 bases between the germline ends. The CDR3 has 13 residues. In DNA form, the CDR3 reads TGTGCCAGCAGCCATTCATCTATCAATGAGCAGTTCTTC. Its translation: CASSHSSINEQFF.

This chain links TRBV2 with TRBJ2-5, with D possibly TRBD2 on 6 matching bases. Germline assignment: CDR1 SNHLY and CDR2 FYNNEI. This CDR3 has 13 residues. Trimming pared 10 bases from V and 3 bases from J, leaving 15 bases between. CDR3 region: CAIRDSTEETQYF. CDR3 coding DNA: TGTGCCATCCGGGACTCGACAGAAGAGACCCAGTACTTC.

The chain uses TRBV7-9 and TRBJ2-1; a weak D match, TRBD1 (6 bases). V lost 4 bases and J lost 6, with 13 bases in between. CDR3 length: 14 amino acids. Per germline, CDR1 SEHNR and CDR2 FQNEAQ (reference sequence). The CDR3 bases are TGTGCCAGCAGCTCCCGGGACACAACCAATGAGCAGTTCTTC. It translates to CASSSRDTTNEQFF.

The chain joins TRBV29-1 to TRBJ1-3; D possibly corresponds to TRBD1 (6 bases). CDR1 SQVTM and CDR2 ANQGSEA come from the germline V gene. V lost 3 bases, J lost 3 bases, and 9 bases lay in between. CDR3 length: 13 amino acids. Here the CDR3 reads CSVEGAFGNTIYF. In DNA form, the CDR3 reads TGCAGCGTTGAGGGGGCGTTTGGAAACACCATATATTTT. Complete variable domain (other parts from reference TRBV29-1 and TRBJ1-3): SAVISQKPSRDICQRGTSLTIQCQVDSQVTMMFWYRQQPGQSLTLIATANQGSEATYESGFVIDKFPISRPNLTFSTLTVSNMSPEDSSIYLCSVEGAFGNTIYFGEGSWLTVV.

This clone was seen a few times. The chain joins TRBV9 to TRBJ2-7; TRBD2 agrees at 7 bases. V shed 0 bases and J 3 bases; nucleotides not matched to a gene: 0. The CDR3 has 13 residues. Germline V gives CDR1 SGDLS, CDR2 YYNGEE. In DNA, the CDR3 is TGTGCCAGCAGCGTAGGGGACTACTACGAGCAGTACTTC. Translated: CASSVGDYYEQYF.

The V gene is TRBV2, the J gene TRBJ1-6, with D possibly being TRBD1 (6 bases). Germline V gene sequence: CDR1 SNHLY, CDR2 FYNNEI. This CDR3 comprises 15 residues. Trimming left V 8 bases short and J 0 bases short, with 11 bases between. The CDR3 protein is CASAGVSSYNSPLHF. CDR3 sequence (DNA): TGTGCCAGCGCAGGGGTCAGCTCCTATAATTCACCCCTCCACTTT.

Comment on this clone: Other DNA sequences from this sample encode an identical CDR3 as well. The V gene is TRBV11-3, the J gene TRBJ1-1; TRBD1 is a possible D gene (5 bases). The CDR3 totals 13 residues. Deletions cut 3 bases from V and 1 base from J, with 6 bases between. Germline values: CDR1 SGHNT, CDR2 YENEEA. CDR3 in DNA: TGTGCCAGCAGCTTCAGGGAGAACACTGAAGCTTTCTTT. Its translation is CASSFRENTEAFF.

V gene TRBV5-4 combines with J gene TRBJ2-5; TRBD2 agrees at 8 bases. The V and J ends lost 3 bases and 1 base, in that order; junction bases with no gene match: 8. The CDR3 is made up of 16 amino acids. Germline values: CDR1 SGHNT, CDR2 YYREEE (reference sequence). The CDR3 DNA is TGTGCCAGCAGCTCCCCCAGCGGGAGCTCCCAAGAGACCCAGTACTTC. It encodes CASSSPSGSSQETQYF.

The V call is TRBV14, the J call TRBJ2-5; D gene uncertain. The V gene lost 0 bases and the J gene lost 5 bases, with 10 bases spanning the gap. This CDR3 spans 14 amino acids. The germline V gene encodes CDR1 SGHDN and CDR2 FVKESK. The CDR3 sequence is CASSQDPTKETQYF. The CDR3 nucleotides are TGTGCCAGCAGCCAAGACCCGACAAAGGAGACCCAGTACTTC.

V usage is TRBV5-1 and J usage is TRBJ2-7, with 7 nucleotides matching TRBD1. Germline-derived CDR1 and CDR2 are SGHRS and YFSETQ. Germline trimming cut 1 base from V and 0 bases from J; bases unmatched to any gene: 1. The CDR3 runs 14 residues. In DNA form, the CDR3 reads TGCGCCAGCAGCTTGCGGGACAGCTCCTACGAGCAGTACTTC. This gives the protein CASSLRDSSYEQYF.

This clone has just one count. The rearrangement links TRBV19 to TRBJ2-5, with D perhaps TRBD1 (5 bases). CDR1 and CDR2 (germline): LNHDA, SQIVND (reference sequence). The CDR3 loop spans 13 amino acids. Trimming took off 6 bases at V and 5 bases at J, with 13 bases between the two ends. Here the CDR3 DNA reads TGTGCCAGTAGGGCAGGGCATTTGGAGACCCAGTACTTC. This gives the protein CASRAGHLETQYF.

The chain carries TRBV7-9 and TRBJ1-1; no reliable D call. Germline CDR1 and CDR2: SEHNR and FQNEAQ (reference sequence). This CDR3 is 13 amino acids long. V was clipped by 8 bases and J by 5 bases, with 15 bases between them. The CDR3 coding sequence is TGTGCCAGCTCTCCCGGGGTATGGACTGAAGCTTTCTTT. Amino acid sequence: CASSPGVWTEAFF.

The chain carries TRBV5-6 and TRBJ1-6; 8 bases map to TRBD1. The trim removed 3 bases at V and 6 bases at J, leaving 5 bases unmatched. The CDR3 is made up of 15 amino acids. Germline V gene data show CDR1 as SGHDT and CDR2 as YYEEEE. CDR3 in DNA: TGTGCCAGCAGCTGGGGGACAGGCTTTAATTCACCCCTCCACTTT. Translation: CASSWGTGFNSPLHF.

The chain links TRBV9 to TRBJ1-2; no definite D call. CDR1 is SGDLS and CDR2 is YYNGEE in the germline V gene. V lost 0 bases and J lost 5, with 8 bases in between. The CDR3 spans 13 residues. The CDR3 here is CASSVGRAYGYTF. Here the CDR3 DNA reads TGTGCCAGCAGCGTAGGTCGAGCTTATGGCTACACCTTC.

The chain is built from TRBV6-5 and TRBJ2-1; TRBD1 might be the D (6 bases). Trimming shortened V by 2 bases and J by 3 bases, and 11 bases separated the two germline ends. The germline CDR1 and CDR2 sequences are MNHEY and SVGAGI. This CDR3 region has 15 residues. The CDR3 region is CASSYEQGVYNEQFF. CDR3 coding DNA: TGTGCCAGCAGTTACGAACAGGGAGTCTACAATGAGCAGTTCTTC.

Details on this clone: The same CDR3 also results from other DNA sequences found in this sample. The chain joins TRBV10-3 to TRBJ2-5, with 7 bases lining up with TRBD1. Germline V gene sequence: CDR1 ENHRY, CDR2 SYGVKD. The CDR3 loop spans 14 amino acids. The ends lost 3 bases at V and 4 bases at J; junction bases unmatched: 5. CDR3 sequence reads: CAISDLGGGETQYF. CDR3 DNA sequence: TGTGCCATCAGTGACTTAGGGGGCGGAGAGACCCAGTACTTC.

This rearrangement joins TRBV25-1 to TRBJ1-4, with D uncertain. The V end lost 0 bases, the J end lost 7 bases, and 12 bases lay between the germline ends. Germline lookup yields CDR1 MGHDK and CDR2 SYGVNS. This CDR3 is 15 amino acids long. The CDR3 sequence: CASSEYTERREKLFF. The CDR3 nucleotides read TGTGCCAGCAGTGAATATACGGAGAGGCGTGAAAAACTGTTTTTT.

The gene calls are TRBV11-2 and TRBJ1-2, with a tentative D call TRBD1 (6 bases). CDR1 and CDR2 from the germline V gene are SGHAT and FQNNGV. CDR3 length: 15 residues. V shed 6 bases and J shed 4 bases, with 18 bases lying between them. The CDR3 loop is CASRPTEGVGYGYTF. CDR3 in DNA: TGTGCCAGCAGGCCGACTGAGGGGGTGGGCTATGGCTACACCTTC.

The chain uses TRBV6-1 and TRBJ2-1, with D perhaps TRBD2 (6 bases). The CDR3 totals 16 residues. V dropped 4 bases and J dropped 2 bases, with 15 bases sitting between them. The germline V gene encodes CDR1 MNHNS and CDR2 SASEGT. The CDR3 nucleotides read TGTGCCAGCAGTGCGGGACTTGCTGCACCCTACAATGAGCAGTTCTTC. This codes for CASSAGLAAPYNEQFF.

The chain couples TRBV11-2 to TRBJ2-1, with D uncertain. The CDR3 totals 13 residues. From germline, CDR1 is SGHAT and CDR2 FQNNGV. V was pared by 5 bases and J by 10 bases, with 15 bases between. Here the CDR3 reads CASSKRLGFEQFF. CDR3 sequence (DNA): TGTGCCAGCAGCAAGCGCCTAGGTTTCGAGCAGTTCTTC.

This chain uses TRBV18 with TRBJ2-2; D might be TRBD1 (6 bases). Trimming pared 2 bases from V and 3 bases from J, leaving 7 bases between. CDR1 and CDR2 from the germline V gene are KGHSH and LQKENI. The CDR3 extends over 14 amino acids. This chain's CDR3 is CASSPSGDTGELFF. The CDR3 bases are TGTGCCAGCTCACCATCAGGGGACACCGGGGAGCTGTTTTTT. Complete variable domain (other parts from reference TRBV18 and TRBJ2-2): NAGVMQNPRHLVRRRGQEARLRCSPMKGHSHVYWYRQLPEEGLKFMVYLQKENIIDESGMPKERFSAEFPKEGPSILRIQQVVRGDSAAYFCASSPSGDTGELFFGEGSRLTVL.

The V call is TRBV9, the J call TRBJ2-2; 11 bases line up with TRBD1. Germline-derived CDR1 and CDR2 are SGDLS and YYNGEE. Germline trimming cut 4 bases from V and 3 bases from J; bases unmatched to any gene: 14. This CDR3 has 19 residues. The chain's CDR3 is CASSPRDRGRWADTGELFF. The CDR3 nucleotides read TGTGCCAGCAGCCCCCGGGACAGGGGGAGGTGGGCGGACACCGGGGAGCTGTTTTTT.

This clone was recorded only once. The chain joins TRBV7-9 to TRBJ2-1; 8 bases are shared with TRBD1. The length of the CDR3 is 14 residues. CDR1 is SEHNR, CDR2 FQNEAQ, per germline (reference sequence). V shed 1 base and J 10 bases; nucleotides not matched to a gene: 6. In nucleotides, the CDR3 is TGTGCCAGCAGCTTAGGGCCAGGGGGCAACGAGCAGTTCTTC. It is translated as CASSLGPGGNEQFF.

V is TRBV28 and J is TRBJ1-5; 7 nucleotides match TRBD1. The CDR3 is 15 residues long. Looked up from germline, CDR1 is MDHEN and CDR2 is SYDVKM. V lost 5 bases to trimming and J lost 4 bases; unmatched junction nucleotides: 8. CDR3 in DNA: TGTGCCAGCAGTCTTCGGGGACAGATTAATCAGCCCCAGCATTTT. It translates to CASSLRGQINQPQHF.